This paragraph covers one TCR beta chain sequence. Its cognate antigen is unknown. These data are taken from a study of shared clonotypes between healthy human individuals. Study-wide background: The cohort comprised a couple of women and a few men. Their ages spanned 18 to 49 years.

TCRdb keeps only in-frame clones here, not all; method: immunoSEQ multiplex PCR. The sample holds 550,000 to 800,000 clones, about 74% seen once. Splitting the CD4+ cells yielded a CD45RA+ naive subset and a CD45RA-negative memory subset. General observations from the study: The sole specimen, blood, was sampled, and tissue repertoires likely differ. Although depth was large, rarefaction showed that sequencing of the sorted subsets was incomplete.

The sequence came from a woman in her thirties in good health. The sample comprised memory CD4+ T cells sorted from blood. Subset denoted: CD45RA-negative fraction.

Here the CDR3 reads CASNPGQGAGFEKLFF. Written as DNA, the CDR3 is TGTGCCAGCAACCCGGGACAGGGAGCTGGCTTTGAAAAACTGTTTTTT. The chain is built from TRBV2 and TRBJ1-4; 9 positions agree with TRBD1. This CDR3 comprises 16 residues. Germline values: CDR1 SNHLY, CDR2 FYNNEI. The ends lost 7 bases at V and 7 bases at J; junction bases unmatched: 13.